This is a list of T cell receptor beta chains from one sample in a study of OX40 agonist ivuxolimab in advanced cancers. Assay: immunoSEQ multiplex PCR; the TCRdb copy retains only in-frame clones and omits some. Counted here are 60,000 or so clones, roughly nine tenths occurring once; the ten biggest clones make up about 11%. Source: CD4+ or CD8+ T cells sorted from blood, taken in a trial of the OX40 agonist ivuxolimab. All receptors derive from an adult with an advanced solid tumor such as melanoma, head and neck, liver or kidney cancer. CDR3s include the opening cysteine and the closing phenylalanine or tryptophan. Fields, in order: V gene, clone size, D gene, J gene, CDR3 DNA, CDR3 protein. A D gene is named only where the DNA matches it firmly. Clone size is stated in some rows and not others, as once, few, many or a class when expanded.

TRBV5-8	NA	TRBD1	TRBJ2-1	TGTGCCAGCAGCCCTGGGAGAGGACAGGGGCCTTACAATGAGCAGTTCTTC	CASSPGRGQGPYNEQFF
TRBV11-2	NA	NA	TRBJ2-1	TGTGCCAGCAGCTTATCTGGGTGGGGGACCGCCTACAATGAGCAGTTCTTC	CASSLSGWGTAYNEQFF
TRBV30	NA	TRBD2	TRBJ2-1	TGTGCCTGGACTAGCGGGAGGGCCGATGAGCAGTTCTTC	CAWTSGRADEQFF
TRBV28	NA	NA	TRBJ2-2	TGTGCCAGCATCCAGACAGGGACTTTGACCGGGGAGCTGTTTTTT	CASIQTGTLTGELFF
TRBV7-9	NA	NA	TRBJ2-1	TGTGCCAGCCTCGGCAATGAGCAGTTCTTC	CASLGNEQFF
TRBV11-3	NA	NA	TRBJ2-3	TGTGCCAGCAGCTTAGGCGAAAGTAGCACAGATACGCAGTATTTT	CASSLGESSTDTQYF
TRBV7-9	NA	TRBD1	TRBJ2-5	TGTGCCAGCAGAACCGGGACAGGGGAAAAAGAGACCCAGTACTTC	CASRTGTGEKETQYF
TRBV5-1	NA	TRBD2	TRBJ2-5	TGCGCCAGCAGCTTTAGCGGGGGGTTCCAAGAGACCCAGTACTTC	CASSFSGGFQETQYF
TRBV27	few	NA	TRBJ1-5	TGTGCCAGCGGGGGCAATCAGCCCCAGCATTTT	CASGGNQPQHF
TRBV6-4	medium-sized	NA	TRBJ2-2	TGTGCCAGCAGTGAATCCGGGACCGGGGAGCTGTTTTTT	CASSESGTGELFF
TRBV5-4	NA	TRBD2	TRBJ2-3	TGTGCCAGCAGCGGCATAGCGGGAGGAGATACGCAGTATTTT	CASSGIAGGDTQYF
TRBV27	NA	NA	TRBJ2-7	TGTGCCAGCAGTAGAGGCGGGACGTCCTACGAGCAGTACTTC	CASSRGGTSYEQYF
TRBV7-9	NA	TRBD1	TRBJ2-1	TGTGCCAGCAGCTTAGGGGACAGGATCTCCTACAATGAGCAGTTCTTC	CASSLGDRISYNEQFF
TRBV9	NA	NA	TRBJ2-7	TGTGCCAGCAGCGTAGGGGGCGGAACCTACGAGCAGTACTTC	CASSVGGGTYEQYF
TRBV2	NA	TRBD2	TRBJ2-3	TGTGCCAGCAGGAGACAAGACCACGCGGGAGTAGGGTATTTT	CASRRQDHAGVGYF
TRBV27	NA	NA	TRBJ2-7	TGTGCCAGCAGTTTCAGGGGGGGGGAGCAGTACTTC	CASSFRGGEQYF
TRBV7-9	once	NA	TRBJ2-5	TGTGCCAGCAGCTTAATTAGGGCCAGGGAGACCCAGTACTTC	CASSLIRARETQYF
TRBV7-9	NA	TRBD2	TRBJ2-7	TGTGCCAGCAGCTTCGGGACTAGCGGGAGTCACGAGCAGTACTTC	CASSFGTSGSHEQYF
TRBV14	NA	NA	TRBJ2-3	TGTGCCAGCAGCCTAAGAGCAGCGGACCTCACAGATACGCAGTATTTT	CASSLRAADLTDTQYF
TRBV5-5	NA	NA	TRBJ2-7	TGTGCCAGCAATCTCCACCCGGACGGGGACTACGAGCAGTACTTC	CASNLHPDGDYEQYF
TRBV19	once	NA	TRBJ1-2	TGTGCCAGTACCAACCCCTTGGGCATTAACTATGGCTACACCTTC	CASTNPLGINYGYTF
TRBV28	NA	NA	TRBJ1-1	TGTGCCAGCAGTCCCAGGGTATCCATGGTGAACACTGAAGCTTTCTTT	CASSPRVSMVNTEAFF
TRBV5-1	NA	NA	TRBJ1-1	TGCGCCAGCAGCTTCGGAGGGCGTACTGAAGCTTTCTTT	CASSFGGRTEAFF
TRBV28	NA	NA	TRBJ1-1	TGTGCCAGCAGCCGCGTTGGGGGGGAGACGAACACTGAAGCTTTCTTT	CASSRVGGETNTEAFF
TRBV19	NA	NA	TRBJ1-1	TGTGCCAGTAGTATAGGATCAAGGGGTAACACTGAAGCTTTCTTT	CASSIGSRGNTEAFF
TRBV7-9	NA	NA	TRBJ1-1	TGTGCCAGCAGCGAGGAGCTTAGAAGGGACACTGAAGCTTTCTTT	CASSEELRRDTEAFF
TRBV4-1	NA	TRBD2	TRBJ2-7	TGCGCCAGCAGCCAAGAGGGGATAGCGGGGGCCTACGAGCAGTACTTC	CASSQEGIAGAYEQYF
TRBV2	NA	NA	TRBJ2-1	TGTGCCAGCAGGGCATCCTACAATGAGCAGTTCTTC	CASRASYNEQFF
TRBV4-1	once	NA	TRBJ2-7	TGCGCCAGCAGCCAATCTACAACTACCCACTACGAGCAGTACTTC	CASSQSTTTHYEQYF
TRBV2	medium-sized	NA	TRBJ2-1	TGTGCCAGCATAACCAGAGGCTACAATGAGCAGTTCTTC	CASITRGYNEQFF
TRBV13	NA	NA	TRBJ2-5	TGTGCCAGCAGCTTAAGGAATGCGGGAGAGGGGGAAGAGACCCAGTACTTC	CASSLRNAGEGEETQYF
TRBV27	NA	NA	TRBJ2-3	TGTGCCAGCACTGGAGATACGCAGTATTTT	CASTGDTQYF
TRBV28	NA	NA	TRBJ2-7	TGTGCCAGCGCTGGTACTTCGTCCTACGAGCAGTACTTC	CASAGTSSYEQYF
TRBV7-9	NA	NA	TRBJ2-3	TGTGCTACCCTCACAGATACGCAGTATTTT	CATLTDTQYF
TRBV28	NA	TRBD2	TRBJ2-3	TGTGCCAGCAGCCCAGCCGGGACTAGCGGTATATGGGGTGTAGATACGCAGTATTTT	CASSPAGTSGIWGVDTQYF
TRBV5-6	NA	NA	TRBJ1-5	TGTGCCAGCAGCTTTAAGAATAGCAATCAGCCCCAGCATTTT	CASSFKNSNQPQHF
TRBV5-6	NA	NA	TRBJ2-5	TGTGCCAGCAGCTTACAGGGTAGGGAAGAGACCCAGTACTTC	CASSLQGREETQYF
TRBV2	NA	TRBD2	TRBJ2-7	TGTGCCAGCAGGCAACCGGGACTAGCGGGACCAAGAGCCTACGAGCAGTACTTC	CASRQPGLAGPRAYEQYF
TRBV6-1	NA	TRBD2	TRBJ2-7	TGTGCCAGCAGTGCCTGGACTAGCGGGGCTTCCTCCTACGAGCAGTACTTC	CASSAWTSGASSYEQYF
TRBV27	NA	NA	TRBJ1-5	TGTGCCAGCAGTTCTGGGCCGGGCCAGCCCCAGCATTTT	CASSSGPGQPQHF
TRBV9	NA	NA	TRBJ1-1	TGTGCCAGCAGCGTAGACATGAACACTGAAGCTTTCTTT	CASSVDMNTEAFF
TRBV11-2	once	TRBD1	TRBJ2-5	TGTGCCAGCAGCTTAGGGATGGACAGGGTACAAGAGAACGCCCAGTACTTC	CASSLGMDRVQENAQYF